The T cell receptor beta chain described here comes from a study of CD8+CD57+ T cells in acquired aplastic anemia. The wider study: Sorted CD4+ and CD8+ cells yielded DNA averaging around 3 ug. General observations from the study: A significant difference in CD8+ Simpson's diversity between patients and controls was not found. The study identified almost 30 CD8+ CDR3 sequences shared by patients and controls.

Regarding this clonotype: Its antigen is unknown. No conserved phenylalanine or tryptophan is present at the end of the CDR3, so a read error is the likely explanation. It is unclear where the CDR3 begins or ends on the DNA, so no DNA is shown, and the CDR3 is as TCRdb lists it.

The CDR3 is made up of 13 amino acids, end residues included. CDR1 is SEHNR, CDR2 FQNEAQ, per germline (reference sequence). Using genomic DNA as the template, TCR beta VDJ and CDR3 profiling was carried out. TCRdb ran MiXCR on the reads and lists one entry per CDR3 protein. The data hold hundreds of thousands of distinct CDR3 sequences, with 65% to 75% observed a single time. The source material was sorted CD4+, CD8+, or CD8+CD57+ T cells (not recorded which) from PBMCs. This rearrangement joins TRBV7-9 to TRBJ1-1; TRBD1 is the table's D call and was not checked against the DNA. This clonotype was sampled from a human donor in good health, serving as a control. CDR3 loop: CASSFQGGAEAFL.